The 31 T cell receptor beta chains presented below share a single source sample, sequenced in a study of cytomegalovirus exposure and HLA in healthy donors. 60 Vbeta and 13 Jbeta primers were used in PCR. Only in-frame clones appear in the TCRdb table, and some are missing; sequencing was by immunoSEQ multiplex PCR. The table shows around 150,000 clones, with 65% to 85% occurring only once. Sequences were obtained from PBMCs. The receptors here all came from a middle-aged woman in good health and CMV-seropositive.

The chain recombines TRBV19 with TRBJ2-1; 10 bases agree with TRBD2. There are 15 residues in the CDR3. Trimming took 5 bases from V and 2 from J; bases not matched to a gene: 3. Germline V CDR1 and CDR2: LNHDA, SQIVND (reference sequence). In nucleotides, the CDR3 is TGTGCCAGTAGTGTCCTAGCGGGAGCCTACAATGAGCAGTTCTTC. This encodes CASSVLAGAYNEQFF. Complete variable domain (other parts from reference TRBV19 and TRBJ2-1): DGGITQSPKYLFRKEGQNVTLSCEQNLNHDAMYWYRQDPGQGLRLIYYSQIVNDFQKGDIAEGYSVSREKKESFPLTVTSAQKNPTAFYLCASSVLAGAYNEQFFGPGTRLTVL.

The chain combines TRBV10-1 with TRBJ1-2; D is unresolved. CDR3 size: 13 residues. Germline values: CDR1 WNHNN, CDR2 SYGVQD (reference sequence). Deletions cut 7 bases from V and 8 bases from J, with 17 bases between. This CDR3 reads CASTLYRFKGYTF. In nucleotides, the CDR3 is TGCGCCAGCACACTTTATAGATTTAAGGGCTACACCTTC.

J is TRBJ2-1 and V is TRBV6-1, with a weak D call TRBD2 (5 bases). The length of the CDR3 is 15 residues. V lost 1 base, J lost 0 bases, and 7 bases lay in between. CDR1 and CDR2 (germline): MNHNS, SASEGT. The CDR3 bases are TGTGCCAGCAGTGAAGTAGCGCTCTCCTACAATGAGCAGTTCTTC. It translates to CASSEVALSYNEQFF.

This sequence joins TRBV5-1 and TRBJ2-7, with 8 bases matching TRBD2. Germline-derived CDR1 and CDR2 are SGHRS and YFSETQ. V dropped 2 bases and J dropped 3; count of bases not matched to a gene: 7. This CDR3 is built from 15 residues. CDR3 DNA: TGCGCCAGCAGCTTTGATCCGGGGGGGCTCTACGAGCAGTACTTC. Residues: CASSFDPGGLYEQYF.

The chain's CDR3 is CASSIGREFNEQFF. Written as DNA, the CDR3 is TGTGCCAGTAGTATAGGCAGGGAATTTAATGAGCAGTTCTTC. This rearrangement joins TRBV19 to TRBJ2-1, with D possibly TRBD1 on 5 matching bases. CDR1 and CDR2 from the germline V gene are LNHDA and SQIVND (reference sequence). V dropped 1 base and J dropped 7 bases, with 11 bases sitting between them. CDR3 length: 14 residues.

The genes are TRBV7-2 and TRBJ2-3, with D possibly being TRBD1 (6 bases). CDR1 SGHTA and CDR2 FQGNSA come from the germline V gene. V was shortened by 1 base and J by 0 bases, with 8 bases between the two germline ends. The CDR3 covers 15 residues. CDR3 DNA: TGTGCCAGCAGCTTAGGGGGGCGGAGCACAGATACGCAGTATTTT. Protein: CASSLGGRSTDTQYF.

This chain connects TRBV5-6 to TRBJ2-1, with TRBD2 identical over 9 bases. Unmatched junction bases numbered 10, after V lost 4 bases and J lost 2 bases. This CDR3 is 17 amino acids long. From germline, CDR1 is SGHDT and CDR2 YYEEEE. The CDR3 is CASSIRLAVPTYNEQFF. CDR3 DNA sequence: TGTGCCAGCAGCATCCGACTAGCGGTACCAACCTACAATGAGCAGTTCTTC.

The rearrangement joins TRBV30 to TRBJ1-5; a weak D match, TRBD1 (6 bases). CDR1 and CDR2 from the germline V gene are GTSNPN and SVGIG (reference sequence). V lost 1 base, J lost 6 bases, and 16 bases lay in between. The CDR3 extends over 15 amino acids. CDR3 DNA: TGTGCCTGGAGTGATCCCAGGGGTTCTAGTCAGCCCCAGCATTTT. Encoded protein: CAWSDPRGSSQPQHF.

The chain has TRBV11-2 and TRBJ2-1, with 8 bases identical to TRBD1. The CDR3 has 16 amino acids. In germline, CDR1 is SGHAT, CDR2 FQNNGV. V shed 5 bases and J 8 bases; nucleotides not matched to a gene: 14. Here the CDR3 reads CASSPWSGQGSDEQFF. The CDR3 DNA reads as TGTGCCAGCAGCCCATGGTCCGGACAGGGTTCCGATGAGCAGTTCTTC.

The chain is built from TRBV6-6 and TRBJ2-3; D remains unclear. Trimming cost V 10 bases and J 11 bases, with 25 bases left between them. The CDR3 covers 14 residues. Germline V gives CDR1 MNHNY, CDR2 SVGAGI (reference sequence). CDR3 in amino acids: CATFDTRLFPKQYF. Written as DNA, the CDR3 is TGTGCCACATTCGACACACGCCTCTTTCCGAAGCAGTATTTT.

V and J are TRBV29-1 and TRBJ2-5; D is perhaps TRBD1 (7 bases). The V gene's germline CDR1 is SQVTM and CDR2 ANQGSEA. The CDR3 is made up of 14 amino acids. Trimming took off 4 bases at V and 7 bases at J, with 19 bases between the two ends. The chain's CDR3 is CSVVTAAQGGTQYF. CDR3 nucleotide sequence: TGCAGCGTTGTGACGGCGGCTCAGGGGGGGACCCAGTACTTC.

CDR3 DNA sequence: TGTGCCAGCAGTTACTCACAGCGGGAGTTCACAGATACGCAGTATTTT. Residues: CASSYSQREFTDTQYF. The V and J genes are TRBV6-5 and TRBJ2-3; 8 bases line up with TRBD2. The CDR3 runs to 16 residues. Trimming at V came to 0 bases and at J to 2 bases, leaving 4 bases not matched to a gene. Germline CDR1 MNHEY, CDR2 SVGAGI.

The chain recombines TRBV21-1 with TRBJ2-1; whether TRBD1, the table's D call, matches the DNA was not checked. TRBV21-1 is tagged as a pseudogene. CDR3 length: 15 residues. CDR3 sequence (DNA): TGTGCCAGTGAAATACAGGGGAGGCCGGACAATGAGCAGTTCTTC. Translation: CASEIQGRPDNEQFF.

The V gene is TRBV5-6, the J gene TRBJ2-7; a weak D match, TRBD2 (6 bases). The CDR3 runs to 13 residues. The V end lost 3 bases, the J end lost 5 bases, and 12 bases lay between the germline ends. CDR1 is SGHDT, CDR2 YYEEEE, per germline. In nucleotides, the CDR3 is TGTGCCAGCAGCTCGGGACTGAAAAACGAGCAGTACTTC. This gives the protein CASSSGLKNEQYF. The full variable domain, in which reference TRBV5-6 and TRBJ2-7 provide the parts outside the CDR3, is DAGVTQSPTHLIKTRGQQVTLRCSPKSGHDTVSWYQQALGQGPQFIFQYYEEEERQRGNFPDRFSGHQFPNYSSELNVNALLLGDSALYLCASSSGLKNEQYFGPGTRLTVT.

The chain couples TRBV30 to TRBJ2-1; D may be TRBD2 (6 bases). Trimming left V 5 bases short and J 10 bases short, with 18 bases between. This CDR3 has 13 residues. Looked up from germline, CDR1 is GTSNPN and CDR2 is SVGIG (reference sequence). CDR3 protein: CAWGKWLAREQFF. Written as DNA, the CDR3 is TGTGCCTGGGGGAAGTGGCTAGCGAGGGAGCAGTTCTTC.

V usage is TRBV6-5 and J usage is TRBJ1-2; 7 nucleotides align to TRBD1. The CDR3 contains 15 residues. The ends lost 6 bases at V and 0 bases at J; junction bases unmatched: 7. Germline CDR1 reads MNHEY; CDR2 reads SVGAGI. The DNA for the CDR3 is TGTGCCAGCAGGTCTACACAGGGGTCTAACTATGGCTACACCTTC. Translating gives CASRSTQGSNYGYTF.

The rearrangement joins TRBV9 to TRBJ1-4; D perhaps matches TRBD1 (5 bases). Trimming took 1 base from V and 4 from J, leaving 17 bases between them. The CDR3 is 17 residues long. Germline V CDR1 and CDR2: SGDLS, YYNGEE. The DNA for the CDR3 is TGTGCCAGCAGCGTAAGCCTGGGGGGGTCGGGTAATGAAAAACTGTTTTTT. Translation: CASSVSLGGSGNEKLFF.

This clone has only a few counts. The J gene is TRBJ1-1, the V gene TRBV7-2; possible D gene TRBD1, 5 bases. CDR1 SGHTA and CDR2 FQGNSA come from the germline V gene. The CDR3 loop spans 15 amino acids. Trimming pared 1 base from V and 6 bases from J, leaving 15 bases between. CDR3 residues: CASSLGVHPGAEAFF. The CDR3 DNA reads TGTGCCAGCAGCTTAGGTGTACACCCGGGGGCTGAAGCTTTCTTT.

This rearrangement joins TRBV10-2 to TRBJ2-4, with 12 bases identical to TRBD2. Germline-derived CDR1 and CDR2 are WSHSY and SAAADI. The CDR3 consists of 19 residues. Trimming at V came to 3 bases and at J to 0 bases, leaving 9 bases not matched to a gene. The chain's CDR3 is CASSEGASGGALAKNIQYF. CDR3 DNA sequence: TGCGCCAGCAGTGAAGGGGCTAGCGGGGGGGCCCTAGCCAAAAACATTCAGTACTTC.

About this clone: A far larger clone differs by one base, so this is likely a read error. Other DNA sequences in this sample translate to the same CDR3. CDR3 sequence reads: CASSQDWDSSYNEQFF. CDR3 in DNA: TGCGCCAGCAGCCAAGATTGGGACTCTTCCTACAATGAGCAGTTCTTC. This chain uses TRBV4-1 with TRBJ2-1; a weak D match, TRBD2 (6 bases). This CDR3 contains 16 residues. V was trimmed by 0 bases and J by 1 base, leaving 10 bases between them. Germline V lookup: CDR1 MGHRA, CDR2 YSYEKL.

The chain uses TRBV15 and TRBJ2-3; TRBD2 might be the D (6 bases). In germline, CDR1 is LNHNV, CDR2 YYDKDF (reference sequence). Trimming took off 3 bases at V and 2 bases at J, with 21 bases between the two ends. The CDR3 spans 18 residues. The CDR3 DNA follows: TGTGCCACCAGCAGTGAGCTTCAGCTCGGCGGGGACACAGATACGCAGTATTTT. Its protein is CATSSELQLGGDTDTQYF.

The chain uses TRBV5-1 and TRBJ2-5; a possible D gene is TRBD2 (6 bases). Germline-derived CDR1 and CDR2 are SGHRS and YFSETQ. The CDR3 has 15 amino acids. V dropped 4 bases and J dropped 2 bases, with 15 bases sitting between them. The CDR3, as DNA: TGCGCCAGCAGCCTGGGCGGGGTGGGACAAGAGACCCAGTACTTC. This gives the protein CASSLGGVGQETQYF.

The rearrangement uses TRBV7-2 and TRBJ2-2; D might be TRBD1 (6 bases). Germline assignment: CDR1 SGHTA and CDR2 FQGNSA. V was cut by 4 bases and J by 8 bases, with 20 bases left in between. The CDR3 covers 16 residues. The CDR3 DNA reads TGTGCCAGCAGCTCCGAGGGAGTTACAGGGATGGGGGAGCTGTTTTTT. Its protein is CASSSEGVTGMGELFF. Full variable domain (rest looked up from reference TRBV7-2 and TRBJ2-2): GAGVSQSPSNKVTEKGKDVELRCDPISGHTALYWYRQSLGQGLEFLIYFQGNSAPDKSGLPSDRFSAERTGGSVSTLTIQRTQQEDSAVYLCASSSEGVTGMGELFFGEGSRLTVL.

CDR3: CASSPRDNYNEQFF. The CDR3 DNA reads as TGTGCCAGCTCACCCCGAGACAATTACAATGAGCAGTTCTTC. This rearrangement joins TRBV18 to TRBJ2-1; D is uncertain. This CDR3 region has 14 residues. Germline assignment: CDR1 KGHSH and CDR2 LQKENI. The V gene lost 3 bases and the J gene lost 4 bases, with 10 bases spanning the gap.

The chain recombines TRBV4-3 with TRBJ1-2, with a possible D match to TRBD1 (6 bases). In germline, CDR1 is LGHNA, CDR2 YSLEER. Trimming removed 3 bases at V and 4 bases at J, with 15 bases between. There are 15 residues in the CDR3. Here the CDR3 reads CASSQGAGDPYGYTF. CDR3 coding DNA: TGCGCCAGCAGCCAGGGGGCCGGGGATCCCTATGGCTACACCTTC.

The V and J genes are TRBV5-1 and TRBJ1-1, with a weak D call TRBD1 (5 bases). CDR1 SGHRS and CDR2 YFSETQ come from the germline V gene. This CDR3 contains 13 residues. V lost 6 bases and J lost 0, with 9 bases in between. The CDR3 sequence: CASMGGMNTEAFF. The CDR3 bases are TGCGCCAGCATGGGGGGGATGAACACTGAAGCTTTCTTT. The variable domain in full, with the rest retrieved from reference TRBV5-1 and TRBJ1-1, is KAGVTQTPRYLIKTRGQQVTLSCSPISGHRSVSWYQQTPGQGLQFLFEYFSETQRNKGNFPGRFSGRQFSNSRSEMNVSTLELGDSALYLCASMGGMNTEAFFGQGTRLTVV.

Here the CDR3 reads CASSRPKGALPETQYF. As DNA, the CDR3 is TGTGCCAGCAGTCGACCCAAGGGAGCCCTTCCAGAGACCCAGTACTTC. The genes are TRBV27 and TRBJ2-5; weak D call: TRBD2 (5 bases). The CDR3 spans 16 residues. Germline assignment: CDR1 MNHEY and CDR2 SMNVEV (reference sequence). V shed 5 bases and J shed 4 bases, with 20 bases lying between them.

The J gene is TRBJ2-1, the V gene TRBV10-3; D perhaps matches TRBD2 (7 bases). Trimming removed 3 bases at V and 5 bases at J, with 17 bases between. The CDR3 contains 16 residues. Germline lookup yields CDR1 ENHRY and CDR2 SYGVKD. CDR3 residues: CAISDNRGAAHNEQFF. CDR3 DNA sequence: TGTGCCATCAGTGATAACCGGGGGGCAGCTCACAATGAGCAGTTCTTC.

The gene calls are TRBV7-8 and TRBJ1-1; D is uncertain. Germline CDR1 and CDR2: SGHVS and FQNEAQ. V shed 6 bases and J shed 1 base, with 15 bases lying between them. CDR3 length equals 15 residues. The DNA for the CDR3 is TGTGCCAGCAGAGTATTCGGCACGGGGAACACTGAAGCTTTCTTT. Its protein product is CASRVFGTGNTEAFF.

This clone has just a few counts. The gene calls are TRBV5-4 and TRBJ2-5; 7 nucleotides line up with TRBD1. The CDR3 is made up of 13 amino acids. After removal of 9 bases from V and 0 bases from J, the junction contained 5 bases not matched to a gene. From germline, CDR1 is SGHNT and CDR2 YYREEE (reference sequence). CDR3 sequence reads: CATKTGNQETQYF. For the CDR3, the DNA is TGTGCCACCAAGACAGGGAACCAAGAGACCCAGTACTTC.

The genes are TRBV4-1 and TRBJ2-5, with D possibly matching TRBD2 (6 bases). The CDR3 covers 16 residues. Germline V lookup: CDR1 MGHRA, CDR2 YSYEKL. Trimming shortened V by 2 bases and J by 5 bases, and 18 bases separated the two germline ends. The CDR3 spells CASSQIALAFKETQYF. As DNA, the CDR3 is TGCGCCAGCAGCCAAATCGCACTAGCATTCAAGGAGACCCAGTACTTC.